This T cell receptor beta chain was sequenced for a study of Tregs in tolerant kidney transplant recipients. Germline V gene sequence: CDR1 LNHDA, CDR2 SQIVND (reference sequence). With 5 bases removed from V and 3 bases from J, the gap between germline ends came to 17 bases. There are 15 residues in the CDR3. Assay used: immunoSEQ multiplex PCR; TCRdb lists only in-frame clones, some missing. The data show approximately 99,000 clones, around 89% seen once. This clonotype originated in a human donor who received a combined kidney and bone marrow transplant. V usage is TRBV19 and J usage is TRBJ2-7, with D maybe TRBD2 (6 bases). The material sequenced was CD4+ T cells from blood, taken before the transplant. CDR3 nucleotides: TGTGCCAGTAGTCCGAGACTAGGGTCTGTCTACGAGCAGTACTTC. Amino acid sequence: CASSPRLGSVYEQYF. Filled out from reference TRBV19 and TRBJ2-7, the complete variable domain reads DGGITQSPKYLFRKEGQNVTLSCEQNLNHDAMYWYRQDPGQGLRLIYYSQIVNDFQKGDIAEGYSVSREKKESFPLTVTSAQKNPTAFYLCASSPRLGSVYEQYFGPGTRLTVT.